Shown below are 16 T cell receptor beta chains from a single sample sequenced in a study of response to subunit inactivated influenza vaccine. Via MiXCR, TCRdb re-called the RT-PCR reads, giving one row per CDR3 protein. This repertoire shows 400,000 to 650,000 distinct CDR3 sequences, approximately 6.9% found once; its top ten account for 13%. This material consisted of PBMCs from blood, taken around 2 years after vaccination. The receptor set was obtained from a man between 50 and 69 years old who received an inactivated influenza vaccine.

The table lists this clonotype with a few counts. This chain links TRBV10-3 with TRBJ1-2, with D perhaps TRBD1 (5 bases). The CDR3 consists of 15 residues. V lost 2 bases, J lost 4 bases, and 14 bases lay in between. In germline, CDR1 is ENHRY, CDR2 SYGVKD. CDR3 DNA sequence: TGTGCCATCAGTGAGATTATTGGGGCTGTCTATGGCTACACCTTC. Its translation: CAISEIIGAVYGYTF.

This clonotype was observed many times. Germline and junction disagree at one end, which may indicate a read error. J is TRBJ2-7 and V is TRBV7-2; 7 bases map to TRBD2. CDR3 length: 16 amino acids. Germline loops: CDR1 SGHTA, CDR2 FQGNSA. CDR3 sequence reads: CASSLAPRLAAYEQYF. CDR3 DNA sequence: TGTGCCAGCAGCCTAGCTCCCAGGCTAGCGGCCTACGAGCAGTACTTC.

This chain connects TRBV7-9 to TRBJ2-7, with 7 bases lining up with TRBD2. Per germline, CDR1 SEHNR and CDR2 FQNEAQ (reference sequence). Trimming at V came to 3 bases and at J to 2 bases, leaving 4 bases not matched to a gene. This CDR3 spans 14 amino acids. DNA for the CDR3: TGTGCCAGCAGCTTCGGGGGGTCCCCCTACGAGCAGTACTTC. Residues: CASSFGGSPYEQYF.

The V gene is TRBV25-1, the J gene TRBJ2-6; 7 nucleotides line up with TRBD1. Germline trimming cut 1 base from V and 3 bases from J; bases unmatched to any gene: 6. This CDR3 has 17 amino acids. Per germline, CDR1 MGHDK and CDR2 SYGVNS. CDR3 in DNA: TGTGCCAGCAGTGAATCGACAGGGAACTATGGGGCCAACGTCCTGACTTTC. It is translated as CASSESTGNYGANVLTF.

This clonotype was seen many times. V usage is TRBV12-3 or TRBV12-4 and J usage is TRBJ1-4, with D possibly TRBD1 on 6 matching bases. CDR3 size: 14 residues. Trimming shortened V by 6 bases and J by 8 bases, and 16 bases separated the two germline ends. The chain's CDR3 is CASSQGTLREKLFF. CDR3 bases: TGTGCCAGCAGCCAAGGGACACTGCGGGAAAAACTGTTTTTT.

The chain employs TRBV18 and TRBJ1-4; TRBD1 agrees at 7 bases. Germline CDR1 is KGHSH and CDR2 is LQKENI. V dropped 4 bases and J dropped 5; count of bases not matched to a gene: 4. The CDR3 consists of 14 residues. DNA of the CDR3: TGTGCCAGCTCACAACAGGGGAGGAATGAAAAACTGTTTTTT. It yields the protein CASSQQGRNEKLFF.

This clonotype was recorded a few times. The chain links TRBV6-1 to TRBJ2-3; D call uncertain. The V end was cut by 8 bases, the J end by 2 bases, with 14 bases between. The germline CDR1 and CDR2 sequences are MNHNS and SASEGT. CDR3 length: 14 amino acids. The DNA of the CDR3 is TGTGCCAGCGGCGGTCGAGCCACCACAGATACGCAGTATTTT. It specifies CASGGRATTDTQYF.

This clonotype occurred a few times. This clone may be a read error of a much larger clone one base away. The V gene is TRBV11-2, the J gene TRBJ2-3; D remains ambiguous. Germline values: CDR1 SGHAT, CDR2 FQNNGV. CDR3 length: 12 residues. The ends were cut back, 3 bases at V and 4 bases at J, with 5 bases in the middle. CDR3 residues: CASSFAADTQYF. The DNA for the CDR3 is TGTGCCAGCAGCTTTGCAGCAGATACGCAGTATTTT.

This clonotype has at least ten counts. The CDR3 is CAISEGSGRVYNEQFF. CDR3 nucleotide sequence: TGTGCCATCAGTGAGGGTAGCGGGAGGGTATACAATGAGCAGTTCTTC. This chain joins TRBV10-3 and TRBJ2-1, with TRBD2 identical over 11 bases. V shed 2 bases, J shed 4 bases, and the junction held 4 bases outside the gene matches. The germline gives CDR1 ENHRY, CDR2 SYGVKD. CDR3 length equals 16 residues.

V is TRBV5-1 and J is TRBJ1-2, with D unclear. V was pared by 4 bases and J by 7 bases, with 14 bases between. In germline, CDR1 is SGHRS, CDR2 YFSETQ. CDR3 length equals 13 residues. CDR3 amino acids: CASSPTSGGGYTF. The CDR3 DNA sequence: TGCGCCAGCAGCCCTACATCGGGTGGTGGCTACACCTTC. The full variable domain, in which reference TRBV5-1 and TRBJ1-2 provide the parts outside the CDR3, is KAGVTQTPRYLIKTRGQQVTLSCSPISGHRSVSWYQQTPGQGLQFLFEYFSETQRNKGNFPGRFSGRQFSNSRSEMNVSTLELGDSALYLCASSPTSGGGYTFGSGTRLTVV.

This clonotype was recorded at least ten times. J is TRBJ1-3 and V is TRBV20-1, with TRBD1 matching over 7 bases. The junction had 6 bases not matched to a gene; V was cut back by 7 bases and J by 0 bases. Germline V CDR1 and CDR2: DFQATT, SNEGSKA (reference sequence). The CDR3 runs 14 residues. The DNA for the CDR3 is TGCAGTGTAACCGGGACAGTCTCTGGAAACACCATATATTTT. Translation gives CSVTGTVSGNTIYF.

This clonotype was found a few times. CDR3: CSVTLGTVYNEQFF. CDR3 coding DNA: TGCAGTGTCACATTGGGGACAGTCTACAATGAGCAGTTCTTC. The chain joins TRBV20-1 to TRBJ2-1, with 7 bases lining up with TRBD1. Trimming took 7 bases from V and 3 from J; bases not matched to a gene: 9. CDR1 and CDR2 from the germline V gene are DFQATT and SNEGSKA (reference sequence). The CDR3 has 14 residues.

There are many counts of this clonotype. This sequence joins TRBV7-2 and TRBJ2-7, with 12 positions matching TRBD2. The CDR3 covers 14 residues. CDR1 is SGHTA, CDR2 FQGNSA, per germline. V trimming: 4 bases; J trimming: 10 bases; junction bases outside the gene matches: 8. The CDR3 bases are TGTGCCAGCAGCTCATCTAGACTAGCGGGGGCTCAGTACTTC. Encoded protein: CASSSSRLAGAQYF.

The genes are TRBV3-1 and TRBJ2-3; 13 bases agree with TRBD2. Germline loops: CDR1 LGHDT, CDR2 YNNKEL (reference sequence). This CDR3 region has 16 residues. The V and J ends lost 4 bases and 4 bases, in that order; junction bases with no gene match: 5. The CDR3 DNA is TGTGCCAGCAGCCTGGGACTAGCGGGGCGACCAGATACGCAGTATTTT. Translating it yields CASSLGLAGRPDTQYF.

This clonotype was seen only a few times. The genes are TRBV20-1 and TRBJ1-6; D possibly corresponds to TRBD1 (6 bases). The CDR3 spans 17 residues. Trimming removed 2 bases from V and 3 bases from J, with 17 bases in between. Per the germline V gene, CDR1 is DFQATT and CDR2 is SNEGSKA (reference sequence). The CDR3 nucleotides are TGCAGTGCTAGATCCCCCGGGGGCTTCGTCTATAATTCACCCCTCCACTTT. Translated, it gives CSARSPGGFVYNSPLHF.

This clonotype was seen a few times. V usage is TRBV5-1 and J usage is TRBJ1-1; a possible D gene is TRBD1 (5 bases). Germline-derived CDR1 and CDR2 are SGHRS and YFSETQ. V lost 4 bases and J 4 bases, leaving 14 bases between the germline ends. The CDR3 runs 14 residues. CDR3 sequence: CASSMGDGSTEAFF. The CDR3 nucleotides read TGCGCCAGCAGCATGGGGGACGGATCCACTGAAGCTTTCTTT. Combining the CDR3 with reference TRBV5-1 and TRBJ1-1 gives the whole variable domain KAGVTQTPRYLIKTRGQQVTLSCSPISGHRSVSWYQQTPGQGLQFLFEYFSETQRNKGNFPGRFSGRQFSNSRSEMNVSTLELGDSALYLCASSMGDGSTEAFFGQGTRLTVV.